This T cell receptor beta chain appears in the sequencing data of a study of cytomegalovirus exposure and HLA in healthy donors (dated by TCRdb to 2015 to 2018). A note on the overall study: An earlier analysis of about 560 of the donors reported 276 Gb of sequence data and some 110 million unique TCR beta sequences obtained from 180 million or so T cells. An early release covering roughly 600 HLA-typed donors comprised approximately 290 gigabases of sequencing data and tens of millions of unique TCR sequences. Among the approximately 400 genotyped donors, approximately 77% belonged to the genetic ancestry cluster associated with self-reported Caucasian donors. The study was designed to test whether signatures of past pathogen exposure could be identified by cataloging public T cell receptors. The study profiled the T cell repertoires of around 700 subjects by immunosequencing and related them to cytomegalovirus serostatus. A separate validation cohort of 90 to 150 different subjects was used in addition to the approximately 700-subject first cohort. The study combined high-throughput TCR immunosequencing, statistical association of individual TCRs with disease status, and machine learning to predict cytomegalovirus infection status. A later analysis re-examined previously published TCR beta repertoires from about 700 donors and added high-resolution HLA genotyping to investigate patterns of TCR occurrence. Rather than drawing on any new phenotypic data, the later analysis identified candidate immune exposures from TCR beta sequences and the way those sequences occurred across donors. An earlier analysis of 587 of the donors applied high-throughput TCR beta sequencing to assess whether each TCR beta V gene segment acted as functional or pseudogenic. Alongside the repertoire data, information on donor age, sex, ethnicity and CMV serostatus was compiled. A later genetic analysis used genome-wide SNP genotypes for about 60% of the 666 donors, treating that subset as a discovery cohort. Every repertoire in the discovery cohort had been generated on one and the same sequencing platform. Class I and class II HLA loci were covered by the typing at four-digit resolution. Typing coverage differed by locus: A, B, C, DRB1 and DQB1 were typed in roughly 620-630 donors, DQA1 in about 500, DPA1 in around 580, and DPB1 in roughly 470. About five DR-DQ haplotypes were handled as single units for association and clustering because linkage in the cohort was strong. Among some 410 genotyped donors of the cohort, an average of approximately 200,000 unique TCR beta nucleotide sequences was sequenced per donor, of which about 18% were non-productive.

Libraries were constructed by the immunoSEQ multiplex PCR assay. For the multiplex PCR, a mixture combining 60 forward primers for TCR Vbeta segments and 13 reverse primers for TCR Jbeta segments was used. The CDR3 region of rearranged TCR beta genes was amplified from genomic DNA with a multiplex PCR assay. On the Illumina HiSeq System, the amplified TCR beta libraries were sequenced as 87-base-pair reads. Processing in the source paper ran as follows. In a later analysis, roughly 80 million unique TCR beta chains were counted across the approximately 640 repertoires, and roughly 11 million of these chains were shared by at least two donors. To remove PCR and sequencing errors, raw reads were error-corrected and collapsed into unique sequences using a nearest-neighbor algorithm that merged closely related sequences. V, D and J gene segments were assigned by aligning CDR3 sequences to IMGT reference sequences. Each retained sequence needed at least a six-nucleotide match to both a V gene segment and a J gene segment. A rearrangement counted as productive if the CDR3 had no stop codons and remained in frame with V and J, and every other rearrangement counted as non-productive. CDR3 was defined by IMGT convention, running from the second conserved V-encoded cysteine to the conserved J-encoded phenylalanine. The earlier analysis of about 610 of the donors excluded any sequence lacking an unambiguous match to a single V gene segment. An earlier analysis of fewer than 750 of the donors called V segments functional above 56.7% productive rearrangements and segregating when the between-donor standard deviation exceeded 5%. A statistical classification framework was built to diagnose cytomegalovirus status from the catalog of TCR beta chain sequences. In a later analysis, V and J genes were assigned by comparing TCR nucleotide sequences against IMGT/GENE-DB human TR gene sequences. The TCRdist pipeline was used in a later analysis to assign CDR3 sequences and most-parsimonious VDJ recombination scenarios. A later analysis defined each TCR beta chain by its CDR3 amino acid sequence plus V-gene family, and excluded reads lacking a unique V-gene family. In a later analysis, nearly 600 highly shared, low-generation-probability nucleotide sequences were removed to address suspected cross-contamination and a sequencing artifact. In a later analysis, a clonal expansion index was calculated for each public chain from normalized within-repertoire ranks of inferred template counts. Generation probabilities in a later analysis came from a VDJ recombination model fitted to out-of-frame rearrangements, and those results were checked against IGoR. In a later analysis, TCR-TCR, TCR-HLA and TCR-CMV co-occurrence was scored with hypergeometric tests, and a repertoire-size bias correction was applied to TCR pairs. False discovery rates were estimated in a later analysis by permuting HLA or CMV assignments 20 times. In a later analysis, co-occurring TCRs were grouped with DBSCAN, and TCRdist sequence similarity was added when clustering was performed within HLA-allele-positive subsets. Repertoires with fewer than 30,000 or more than 120,000 public chains, plus five repertoires with anomalous nucleotide sharing, were excluded from co-occurrence clustering. The table comes from immuneACCESS by way of TCRdb, which keeps in-frame sequences with V and J called. Part of the clones is missing from these tables; in studies checked, under half for an unresolved V gene and the rest for unknown reasons. That table supplies the V and J calls and clone size; D and trimming were determined from the DNA. This sample has 130,000 to 150,000 clones in its table, and roughly 83% of those were observed once. 2.5% to 3.5% of the sample is taken by the ten largest.

Overall results and qualifications from the work: A later analysis found that most CMV-associated TCR beta chains appeared HLA-restricted, with HLA associations seemingly driven largely by CMV exposure. An earlier analysis of around 540 of the donors showed that most TCR beta V segments appeared in productive rearrangements either about 87% or about 30% of the time, which broadly matched IMGT annotations. A group of highly shared sequence variants was considered likely to be a technical artifact of the sequencing pipeline. A later analysis found that TCR association rates varied across HLA loci, with DRB1 alleles showing the most associated TCRs and HLA-C alleles the fewest. Linkage disequilibrium might explain the correlated functional status among segregating V segments, but an unknown experimental factor could not be ruled out. Because counts were too low, under 20 rarely observed V segments, including chromosome 9 orphons, were left out of the earlier analysis of some 600 of the donors. Compared with equally common non-associated chains, HLA-associated TCR beta chains in a later analysis were more clonally expanded and had lower generation probabilities. The classifier was reported to diagnose cytomegalovirus status with high specificity and sensitivity in both the original cohort and the validation cohort. Several of the top co-occurrence clusters appeared to be linked to parvovirus B19, influenza, CMV and Epstein-Barr virus, according to a later analysis. According to a later genetic analysis, donors in an Asian-associated ancestry cluster had fewer N-insertions in productive TCRs than the roughly 670-donor mean. A later genetic analysis associated a missense DCLRE1C variant with V-gene and J-gene trimming of TCR beta chains, and an independent cohort replicated the association. It was suggested by the authors that the approach could potentially be generalized to other disease states and immunological phenotypes. Strong co-occurrence of HLA alleles, especially DR and DQ, made assigning TCR associations to individual alleles difficult. A total of roughly 160 TCR beta chains were listed by the study as associated with cytomegalovirus. The presence/absence analyses assumed that sequencing depth was roughly uniform across donors, and that assumption may not be true. For the cohort, immune exposure information was limited to CMV serostatus. A further reported finding was that TCR beta sequences accurately predicted the HLA-A and HLA-B alleles for most subjects in the first cohort. Across donors, most TCR sequences were observed very rarely, whereas some public TCRs were present in many individuals. Specific HLA alleles were associated with 16,951 TCR beta sequences at a false discovery rate of 0.05 in a later analysis. In vitro tests confirmed that a few of the cytomegalovirus-associated TCR beta chains recognize cytomegalovirus antigens. This cohort had only TCR beta chains sequenced, and the lack of alpha or paired-chain data limited which features could be detected. Because HLA typing was missing for some donors at each locus, association tests included only the typed subset.

In total, approximately 610 healthy bone marrow donors made up the cohort. All cohort members were sampled while nominally healthy, although unrecorded immune exposures were likely present. The donor was CMV seronegative and was included in the group of 352 seronegative cohort members. Every donor gave a peripheral blood sample, and the peripheral blood mononuclear cells from that sample were used for TCR beta sequencing. Genomic DNA was extracted from the blood cell samples with the Qiagen DNeasy Blood Extraction Kit. Turning to this clone: Its antigen target is currently unknown. Base qualities are missing; no much larger clone stands one base away.

Sequencing was done on a sample of PBMCs. This sequence originates from a female donor in good health and CMV-seronegative.

The CDR3 region reads CASSRDRSRTDTQYF. The nucleotide sequence reads as follows: TGCGCCAGCAGCCGGGACAGGAGTCGCACAGATACGCAGTATTTT. This receptor chain uses TRBV4-1 and TRBJ2-3; 8 of the junction bases match TRBD1. The CDR3 spans 15 residues, from the cysteine through the phenylalanine. Only CDR3 DNA remains: 45 bases, in frame from the first base. CDR1 and CDR2 are read off the germline V gene as MGHRA and YSYEKL. The V end gives up 4 bases and the J end 1 base, leaving 4 bases in the junction not matched to a gene.